This T cell receptor (beta chain) was captured by sequencing in a study of beta chain features in type 1 diabetes. Study findings and constraints: Diminished insertions and augmented deletions at VDJ junctions characterized type 1 diabetes patients.

What was sequenced were expressed TCRB transcripts, since all of the isolated RNA had been reverse transcribed. Only in-frame clones appear in the TCRdb table, and some are missing; sequencing was by immunoSEQ multiplex PCR. Here the sample spans about 140,000 clones, less than 9% being singletons. This CDR3 comprises 16 residues. Germline V gives CDR1 KGHSH, CDR2 LQKENI. V was cut by 0 bases and J by 3 bases, with 14 bases left in between. A few counts support this clone. Its specificity is unknown. Blood was drawn once from each donor into heparinised tubes. The draws averaged roughly 120 mL. The sample was central memory CD4+ T cells from blood. V is TRBV18 and J is TRBJ2-5; a possible D gene is TRBD2 (6 bases). This receptor was identified in a woman aged 30 to 39 in good health. The CDR3 region is CASSPPGGLLKETQYF. CDR3 nucleotides: TGTGCCAGCTCACCACCGGGGGGTCTCCTTAAAGAGACCCAGTACTTC. The whole variable domain, remainder taken from reference TRBV18 and TRBJ2-5, is NAGVMQNPRHLVRRRGQEARLRCSPMKGHSHVYWYRQLPEEGLKFMVYLQKENIIDESGMPKERFSAEFPKEGPSILRIQQVVRGDSAAYFCASSPPGGLLKETQYFGPGTRLLVL.